This record covers a single TCR beta chain. The antigen it binds to is not known. Base qualities were left out, and no much larger clone turns up one base away. CDR1 is given as SEHNR and CDR2 as FQNEAQ, both from the germline V gene (reference sequence). V is trimmed back by 5 bases and J by 0 bases, and the junction contains 8 bases that no gene match accounts for. Taken from cysteine to phenylalanine, the CDR3 has 16 residues. The DNA shown is the 48-base CDR3, in frame from base 1. The record originates from a study of T cell responses to AZD1222 COVID-19 vaccine (dated by TCRdb to the early 2020s). For context, the study as a whole: Because spike-specific TCR depth and breadth did not differ between the two schedules, AZD1222 recipients who got a second dose at roughly 4 weeks were pooled with those who got a second dose at roughly 12 weeks. Trial participants were enrolled by age into 18-55, 56-69 and 70-plus year subgroups, with around 140, 26 and 57 TCR-sequenced participants respectively. A total of 230 to 250 trial participants underwent TCR sequencing, of whom more than 200 had received two doses of AZD1222 and 26 had received two doses of the MenACWY control vaccine. The paper's findings and limits, for the study overall: Conclusions about previously exposed vaccinees were limited because only six AZD1222 recipients were SARS-CoV-2 seropositive at baseline. The 56-69-year group was small, and its depth increase did not reach significance, likely because of low power. No day 14 peak-response samples were available, so repertoires were characterized only after the peak T cell response. Epitopes outside the regions mutated in the B.1.351 and B.1.1.7 variants were reportedly recognized by nearly half of the unique spike-specific TCRs. After two AZD1222 doses, spike-specific TCR breadth and depth were significantly higher than at day 0 and than in MenACWY recipients. Participants were mostly white British, with more females than males. The authors suggested clonal diversity may have been underestimated. Vaccine-associated CD4 TCRs spanned the whole spike protein, with dominant responses in regions 160-218 and 743-854.

The CDR3 regions of human TCRbeta chains were subjected to immunosequencing. Per the source publication's procedure: TCRs in the repertoires were compared against a reference library of SARS-CoV-2-specific TCRs that had been generated with the MIRA antigen-specificity platform. Breadth meant the fraction of unique TCRs that were SARS-CoV-2-associated, whereas depth meant the fraction of total T cells that were SARS-CoV-2-associated. Using the MIRA data, each spike-specific TCR was mapped to the spike region that the TCR reacts to and placed in a CD4 or CD8 class. Log10-transformed breadth and depth values were compared by one-way ANOVA with Sidak's multiple comparisons tests. The table comes from immuneACCESS by way of TCRdb, which keeps in-frame sequences with V and J called. Part of the clones is missing from these tables; in studies checked, under half for an unresolved V gene and the rest for unknown reasons. The V and J calls and clone size come from that table; D and trimming were worked out from the DNA. The sample contains roughly 97,000 clones, 80% to 90% of them found a single time. The ten largest clones capture under 8.5% of the sample.

Sample time point, as interpreted from the label and publication: baseline before first vaccination. Samples from vaccinated people were obtained from the UK trials COV001 and COV002, which included a single-blind randomized controlled phase 2/3 trial of AZD1222 (ChAdOx1 nCoV-19) in healthy adults. For TCRbeta chain sequencing, PBMC samples from trial participants were taken at day 0 and at day 28 after the second dose. Recombination connected TRBV7-9 to TRBJ1-1; 8 bases in the middle match TRBD1. The receptor was isolated from an adult in good health. The sequences come from peripheral blood, collected on day 0 of AZD1222 vaccination. This receptor has the CDR3 CASSPGQGGMNTEAFF. In nucleotide form, the sequence is TGTGCCAGCAGCCCAGGACAGGGAGGCATGAACACTGAAGCTTTCTTT.